This TCR beta chain was recovered during a study of shared clonotypes between healthy human individuals. Terminally differentiated effector memory CD45RA+ cells were left out of the naive CD8 fraction, which was CD45RO-negative and positively selected for CCR7. CDR3 length: 16 residues. Per the germline V gene, CDR1 is SEHNR and CDR2 is FQNEAQ (reference sequence). Unmatched junction bases numbered 7, after V lost 4 bases and J lost 0 bases. Profiled with immunoSEQ multiplex PCR; TCRdb holds only in-frame clones, not every one. Here the sample spans roughly 2.1 million clones, approximately 94% being singletons.

The chain employs TRBV7-9 and TRBJ2-3; the match to TRBD1 covers 7 bases. This receptor was obtained from a man aged 18 to 29 in good health. Some clones in this sample may be carry-over from other donors' samples. The sample was naive CD8+ T cells from PBMCs. DNA of the CDR3: TGTGCCAGCAGCTCAAACCGGGACAGAAGCACAGATACGCAGTATTTT. Its protein is CASSSNRDRSTDTQYF.